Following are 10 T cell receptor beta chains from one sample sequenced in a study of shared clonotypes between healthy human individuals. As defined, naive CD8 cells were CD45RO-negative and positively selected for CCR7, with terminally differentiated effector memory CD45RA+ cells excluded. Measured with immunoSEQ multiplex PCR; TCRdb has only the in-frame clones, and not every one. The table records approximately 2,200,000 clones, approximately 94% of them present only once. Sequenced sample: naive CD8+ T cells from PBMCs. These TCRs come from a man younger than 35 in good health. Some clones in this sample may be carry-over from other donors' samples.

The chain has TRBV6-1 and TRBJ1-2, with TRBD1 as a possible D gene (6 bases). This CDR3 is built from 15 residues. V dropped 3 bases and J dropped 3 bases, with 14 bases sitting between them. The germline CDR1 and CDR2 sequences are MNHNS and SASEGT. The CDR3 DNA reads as TGTGCCAGCAGTGATTTTAGGGGGATTGACTATGGCTACACCTTC. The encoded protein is CASSDFRGIDYGYTF.

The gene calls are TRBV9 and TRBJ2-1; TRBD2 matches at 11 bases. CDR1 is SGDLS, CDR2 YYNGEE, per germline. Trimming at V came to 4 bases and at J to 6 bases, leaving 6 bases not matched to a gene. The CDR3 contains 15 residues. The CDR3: CASSSSGTSGNEQFF. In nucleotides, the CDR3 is TGTGCCAGCAGCTCGAGCGGGACTAGCGGCAATGAGCAGTTCTTC.

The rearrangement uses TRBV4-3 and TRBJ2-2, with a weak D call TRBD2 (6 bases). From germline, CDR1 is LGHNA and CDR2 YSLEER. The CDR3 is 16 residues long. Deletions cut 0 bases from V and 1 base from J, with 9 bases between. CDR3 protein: CASSQEGGVNTGELFF. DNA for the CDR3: TGCGCCAGCAGCCAAGAAGGAGGGGTGAACACCGGGGAGCTGTTTTTT.

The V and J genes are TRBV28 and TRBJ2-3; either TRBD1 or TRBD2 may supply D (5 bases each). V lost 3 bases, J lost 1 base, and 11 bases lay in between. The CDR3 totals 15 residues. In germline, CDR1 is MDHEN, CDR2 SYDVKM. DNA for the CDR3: TGTGCCAGCAGTTTTGGGGGAGACGGCACAGATACGCAGTATTTT. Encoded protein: CASSFGGDGTDTQYF.

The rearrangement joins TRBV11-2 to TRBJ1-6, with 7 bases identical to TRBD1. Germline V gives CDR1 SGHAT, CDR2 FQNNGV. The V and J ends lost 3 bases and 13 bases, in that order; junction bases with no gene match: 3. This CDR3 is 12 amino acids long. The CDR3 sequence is CASSFDRVPLHF. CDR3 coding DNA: TGTGCCAGCAGCTTTGACAGGGTCCCCCTCCACTTT.

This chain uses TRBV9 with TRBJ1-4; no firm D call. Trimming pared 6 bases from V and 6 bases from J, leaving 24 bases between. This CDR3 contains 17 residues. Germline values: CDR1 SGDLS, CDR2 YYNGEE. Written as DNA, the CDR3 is TGTGCCAGCACCCCCCGGCCACCAACCCCAATAGATGAAAAACTGTTTTTT. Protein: CASTPRPPTPIDEKLFF.

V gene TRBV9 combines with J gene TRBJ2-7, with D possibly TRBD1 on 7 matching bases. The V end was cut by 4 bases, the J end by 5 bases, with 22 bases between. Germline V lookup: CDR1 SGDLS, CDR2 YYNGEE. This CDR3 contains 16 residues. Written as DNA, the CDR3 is TGTGCCAGCAGCCCACAACAGGGGACGGGAGCCCACGAGCAGTACTTC. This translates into CASSPQQGTGAHEQYF. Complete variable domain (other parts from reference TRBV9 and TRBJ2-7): DSGVTQTPKHLITATGQRVTLRCSPRSGDLSVYWYQQSLDQGLQFLIQYYNGEERAKGNILERFSAQQFPDLHSELNLSSLELGDSALYFCASSPQQGTGAHEQYFGPGTRLTVT.

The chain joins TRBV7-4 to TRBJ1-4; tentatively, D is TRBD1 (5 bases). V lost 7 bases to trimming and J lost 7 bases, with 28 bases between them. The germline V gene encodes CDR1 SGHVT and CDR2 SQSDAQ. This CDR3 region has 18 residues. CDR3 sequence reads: CASNMPRVPGLGSEKLFF. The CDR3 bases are TGTGCCAGCAACATGCCCCGGGTCCCGGGACTCGGGTCTGAAAAACTGTTTTTT.

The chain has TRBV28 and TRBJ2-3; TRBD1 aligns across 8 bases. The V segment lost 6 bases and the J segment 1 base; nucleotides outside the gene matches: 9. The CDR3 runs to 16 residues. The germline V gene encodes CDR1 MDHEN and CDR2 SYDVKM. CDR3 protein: CASRIEDRVGTDTQYF. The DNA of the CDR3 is TGTGCCAGCAGGATCGAGGACAGGGTCGGCACAGATACGCAGTATTTT.

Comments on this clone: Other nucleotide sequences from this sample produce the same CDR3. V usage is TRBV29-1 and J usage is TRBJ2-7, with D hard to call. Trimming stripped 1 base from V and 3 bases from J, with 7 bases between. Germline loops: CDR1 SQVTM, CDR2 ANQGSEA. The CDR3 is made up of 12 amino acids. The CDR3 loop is CSVEGSYYEQYF. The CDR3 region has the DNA TGCAGCGTTGAAGGTAGTTACTACGAGCAGTACTTC.